This record covers a single TCR beta chain. Its antigen is still unknown. Libraries were prepared by immunoSEQ multiplex PCR; TCRdb keeps only in-frame clonotypes and omits some of them. The sample lists 150,000 to 200,000 clones; about 82% were seen once. These donors were members of the roughly 120-subject validation cohort, a group separate from the roughly 670-subject first cohort. The entry originates in a study of cytomegalovirus exposure and HLA in healthy donors. In germline, CDR1 is MGHRA, CDR2 YSYEKL. The J segment lost 3 bases and the V segment lost 1 base, leaving 5 bases of the junction unmatched. The CDR3 runs to 15 residues. Overall study findings and caveats: Researchers counted around 150 TCR beta chains as cytomegalovirus-associated. A few CMV-associated chains were confirmed in vitro to be specific for CMV antigens. The TCR clusters that emerged in the first cohort tended, a later analysis found, to co-occur in the approximately 110 validation repertoires.

The rearrangement uses TRBV4-1 and TRBJ1-2; 7 bases agree with TRBD1. The sample comprised PBMCs. The receptor's source is a young woman in good health and CMV-seronegative. For the CDR3, the DNA is TGCGCCAGCAGCCAAGTAGAGGGGGCTGACTATGGCTACACCTTC. Translation gives CASSQVEGADYGYTF.